What follows are 13 T cell receptor beta chains derived from one specimen sequenced in a study of circulating CD8 cells and anti-PD-1 response in melanoma. Four subsets defined by PD-1 and/or TIGIT were sorted from live CD3+CD8+TCRalphabeta+ cells. TCR libraries were prepared from 15 ng of total RNA with the QIAseq Immune Repertoire TCR panel. TCRdb independently ran MiXCR on the reads; one entry per CDR3 protein. The data show approximately 1,000 distinct CDR3 sequences, over 6.5% seen once. The material sequenced was CD8+ T cells from PBMCs, taken at baseline or after one month of anti-PD-1 therapy (not recorded which). The source of these receptors is a human donor with melanoma.

In this sample, this clonotype is medium-sized. Since a much larger clone is just one base distant, this may be a read error. This chain links TRBV28 with TRBJ2-3; 8 bases are a match to TRBD1. CDR3 size: 15 residues. CDR1 and CDR2 from the germline V gene are MDHEN and SYDVKM. This CDR3 is CASSPDRGTADTRYF. The CDR3 DNA is TGTGCCAGCAGCCCTGACAGGGGCACGGCAGATACGCGGTATTTT.

By share of the sample, this clonotype is large. This chain uses TRBV28 with TRBJ1-5, with D unresolved. This CDR3 comprises 13 residues. Per germline, CDR1 MDHEN and CDR2 SYDVKM. Trimming cost V 6 bases and J 4 bases, with 10 bases left between them. The CDR3 region has the DNA TGTGCCAGCAGCACGACGGGGAATCAGCCCCAGCATTTT. As protein: CASSTTGNQPQHF. The variable domain in full, with the rest retrieved from reference TRBV28 and TRBJ1-5, is DVKVTQSSRYLVKRTGEKVFLECVQDMDHENMFWYRQDPGLGLRLIYFSYDVKMKEKGDIPEGYSVSREKKERFSLILESASTNQTSMYLCASSTTGNQPQHFGDGTRLSIL.

This clonotype rates as medium-sized (0.01 to 0.1%). V and J are TRBV12-3 or TRBV12-4 and TRBJ1-5; D unclear. The CDR3 sequence is 12 residues long. Trimming left V 5 bases short and J 3 bases short, with 5 bases between. CDR3 amino acids: CASSRFNQPQHF. The CDR3 DNA is TGTGCCAGCAGTCGGTTCAATCAGCCCCAGCATTTT.

This clonotype ranks as medium-sized. The CDR3 DNA reads TGTGCCAGCAGTCCAGGGGGCGGGATCACTGAAGCTTTCTTT. It yields the protein CASSPGGGITEAFF. The chain carries TRBV6-1 and TRBJ1-1, with 8 bases matching TRBD1. There are 14 residues in the CDR3. V shed 5 bases, J shed 4 bases, and the junction held 6 bases outside the gene matches. Germline loops: CDR1 MNHNS, CDR2 SASEGT.

Relative to its sample, this clonotype is large. For the CDR3, the DNA is TGTGCCAGCGGGGCCCTAGACGAGAACACTGAAGCTTTCTTT. The encoded protein is CASGALDENTEAFF. This chain connects TRBV27 to TRBJ1-1, with D maybe TRBD1 (5 bases). Per the germline V gene, CDR1 is MNHEY and CDR2 is SMNVEV (reference sequence). V gave up 8 bases and J gave up 1 base, with 14 bases separating them. The CDR3 is made up of 14 amino acids.

The J gene is TRBJ2-7, the V gene TRBV19; TRBD1 matches at 8 bases. The CDR3 length is 14 residues. After removal of 4 bases from V and 3 bases from J, the junction contained 5 bases not matched to a gene. Germline assignment: CDR1 LNHDA and CDR2 SQIVND (reference sequence). The CDR3 DNA reads as TGTGCCAGTAGTACCGGGACAGGAGACTACGAGCAGTACTTC. Its protein product is CASSTGTGDYEQYF.

By sample share, this clonotype is large (0.1 to 1%). This chain connects TRBV19 to TRBJ1-5; D remains unclear. Trimming removed 6 bases from V and 3 bases from J, with 15 bases in between. The CDR3 runs 15 residues. Looked up from germline, CDR1 is LNHDA and CDR2 is SQIVND (reference sequence). The CDR3 reads CASSPDGLVNQPQHF. CDR3 nucleotides: TGTGCCAGTAGCCCAGACGGGCTGGTCAATCAGCCCCAGCATTTT.

A word on this clonotype: A single base separates this from a much larger clone, so it may be a read error. The rearrangement joins TRBV5-5 to TRBJ2-7; D remains unclear. Trimming took 0 bases from V and 5 from J, leaving 9 bases between them. This CDR3 is built from 13 residues. Looked up from germline, CDR1 is SGHKS and CDR2 is YYEKEE (reference sequence). The CDR3 sequence: CASSLEAPNEQYF. In DNA, the CDR3 is TGTGCCAGCAGCTTGGAGGCTCCTAACGAGCAGTACTTC.

This clonotype rates as large. V usage is TRBV18 and J usage is TRBJ2-4; 8 positions agree with TRBD1. There are 15 residues in the CDR3. The germline V gene has CDR1 KGHSH and CDR2 LQKENI. The V and J ends lost 0 bases and 8 bases, in that order; junction bases with no gene match: 6. The CDR3 DNA is TGTGCCAGCTCACCACCGGACAGGGCATCCGACATTCAGTACTTC. Translated, it gives CASSPPDRASDIQYF.

By share, this clonotype ranks as large. The chain combines TRBV25-1 with TRBJ1-6; 7 positions agree with TRBD1. Germline V gene data show CDR1 as MGHDK and CDR2 as SYGVNS. Trimming took 6 bases from V and 6 from J; bases not matched to a gene: 11. This CDR3 region has 16 residues. The DNA of the CDR3 is TGTGCCAGCAGGAGGACAGGACCCGAGTTTAATTCACCCCTCCACTTT. It codes for CASRRTGPEFNSPLHF.

This clonotype is large by share. This chain joins TRBV7-9 and TRBJ1-5, with D perhaps matching TRBD1 (5 bases). The length of the CDR3 is 15 residues. Looked up from germline, CDR1 is SEHNR and CDR2 is FQNEAQ (reference sequence). V gave up 5 bases and J gave up 7 bases, with 18 bases separating them. The chain's CDR3 is CASSEVGALGQPQHF. CDR3 DNA: TGTGCCAGCAGCGAGGTAGGGGCCCTCGGGCAGCCCCAGCATTTT.

By share, this clonotype ranks as large. CDR3 nucleotide sequence: TGTGCCAGCAGTTTCAAGGACGGACCGAACACTGAAGCTTTCTTT. Protein product: CASSFKDGPNTEAFF. V is TRBV28 and J is TRBJ1-1; D uncertain. This CDR3 comprises 15 residues. The germline V gene encodes CDR1 MDHEN and CDR2 SYDVKM. Trimming pared 3 bases from V and 1 base from J, leaving 12 bases between.

This clonotype is large (0.1 to 1%) in the sample. This chain connects TRBV12-3 or TRBV12-4 to TRBJ1-5; no clear D. The CDR3 is made up of 15 amino acids. The V end lost 5 bases, the J end lost 7 bases, and 18 bases lay between the germline ends. In DNA form, the CDR3 reads TGTGCCAGCAGTCCCGATTACGTAGGGAACCAGCCCCAGCATTTT. It yields the protein CASSPDYVGNQPQHF.